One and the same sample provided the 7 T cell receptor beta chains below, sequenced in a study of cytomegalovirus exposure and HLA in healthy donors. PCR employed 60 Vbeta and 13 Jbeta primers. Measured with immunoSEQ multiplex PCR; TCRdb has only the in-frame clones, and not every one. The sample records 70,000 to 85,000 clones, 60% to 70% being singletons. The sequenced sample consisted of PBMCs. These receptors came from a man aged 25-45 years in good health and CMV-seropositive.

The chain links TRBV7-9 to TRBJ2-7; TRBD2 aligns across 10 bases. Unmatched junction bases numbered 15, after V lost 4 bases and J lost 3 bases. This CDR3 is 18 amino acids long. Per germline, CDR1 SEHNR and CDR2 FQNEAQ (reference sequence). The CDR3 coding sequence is TGTGCCAGCAGCTCATCTAGCGGGGGAACCCTCCTCAGCTACGAGCAGTACTTC. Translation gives CASSSSSGGTLLSYEQYF.

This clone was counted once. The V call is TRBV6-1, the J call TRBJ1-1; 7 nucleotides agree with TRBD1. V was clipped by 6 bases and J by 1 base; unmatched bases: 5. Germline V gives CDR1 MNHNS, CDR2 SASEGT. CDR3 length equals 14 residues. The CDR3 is CASSLGQTNTEAFF. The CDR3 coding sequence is TGTGCCAGCAGCCTGGGACAGACGAACACTGAAGCTTTCTTT.

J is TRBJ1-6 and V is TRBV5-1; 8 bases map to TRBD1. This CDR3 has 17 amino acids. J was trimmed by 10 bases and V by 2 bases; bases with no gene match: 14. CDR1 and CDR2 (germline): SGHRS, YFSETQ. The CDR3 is CASSLYSSDREDSPLHF. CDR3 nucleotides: TGCGCCAGCAGCTTATATTCATCGGACAGGGAGGACTCACCCCTCCACTTT.

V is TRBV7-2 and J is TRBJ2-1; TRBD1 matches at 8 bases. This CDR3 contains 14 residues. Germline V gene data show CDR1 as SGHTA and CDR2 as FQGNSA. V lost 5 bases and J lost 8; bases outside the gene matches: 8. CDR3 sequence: CASSGNRGVDEQFF. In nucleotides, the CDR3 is TGTGCCAGCAGCGGCAACAGGGGGGTGGATGAGCAGTTCTTC.

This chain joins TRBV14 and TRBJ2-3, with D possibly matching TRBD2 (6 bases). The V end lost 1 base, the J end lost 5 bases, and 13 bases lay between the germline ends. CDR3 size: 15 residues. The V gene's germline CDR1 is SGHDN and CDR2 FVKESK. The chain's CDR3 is CASSQVASVGDTQYF. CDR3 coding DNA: TGTGCCAGCAGCCAAGTGGCTAGCGTTGGAGATACGCAGTATTTT.

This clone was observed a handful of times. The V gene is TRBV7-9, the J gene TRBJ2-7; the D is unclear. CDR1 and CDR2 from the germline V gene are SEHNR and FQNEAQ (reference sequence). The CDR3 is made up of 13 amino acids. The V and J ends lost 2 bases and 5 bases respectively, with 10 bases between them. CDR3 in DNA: TGTGCCAGCAGCTTAAGCCCCCGGGACGAGCAGTACTTC. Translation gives CASSLSPRDEQYF.

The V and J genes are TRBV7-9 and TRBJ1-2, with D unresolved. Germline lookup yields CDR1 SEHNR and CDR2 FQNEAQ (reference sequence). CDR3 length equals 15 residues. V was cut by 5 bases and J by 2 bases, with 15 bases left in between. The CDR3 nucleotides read TGTGCCAGCAGCCAGTCATTTGGGAGGAACTATGGCTACACCTTC. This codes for CASSQSFGRNYGYTF.